The T cell receptor (beta chain) described here comes from a study of memory CD4+ T cells and cytomegalovirus serostatus. Study information: Healthy Belgian adult donors included about nine CMV-positive and 24 CMV-negative people.

Single viable CD3+CD4+CD8-CD45RO+ cells were sorted as the memory CD4+ T cells. CD4+ T cells were isolated by positive magnetic selection. Germline V gene sequence: CDR1 SGHTA, CDR2 FQGNSA. The length of the CDR3 is 13 residues. V was cut by 5 bases and J by 3 bases, with 10 bases left in between. Profiling relied on immunoSEQ multiplex PCR, and the TCRdb table lists in-frame clones only, not all of them. Of tens of thousands of clones in the sample, under 80% were seen once. Sequencing used memory CD4+ T cells from blood. This clonotype was obtained from an adult in good health and CMV-seronegative. The chain links TRBV7-2 to TRBJ1-1; TRBD1 is a possible D gene (5 bases). In DNA form, the CDR3 reads TGTGCCAGCAGCCTATACAGGTACACTGAAGCTTTCTTT. This codes for CASSLYRYTEAFF.